A selection of T cell receptor beta chains follows, all from one sample in a study of blood T cell repertoires in COVID-19. Assay used: immunoSEQ multiplex PCR; TCRdb lists only in-frame clones, some missing. The sample records approximately 75,000 clones, 70% to 90% being singletons. Sequenced input: peripheral blood. These receptors were obtained from a man between 50 and 59 years old with acute or convalescent COVID-19. Both conserved end residues are part of each CDR3. Clone size appears in some rows only: once, few, many, or a class for an expanded clone.

abundance	v_gene	j_gene	CDR3aa
-	TRBV21-1	TRBJ2-1	CASSPRVNEQFF
-	TRBV5-1	TRBJ1-6	CASSLVGARHNSPLHF
once	TRBV5-6	TRBJ2-7	CASSWGQGGYEQYF
-	TRBV7-3	TRBJ2-1	CASSLGRVGNEQFF
-	TRBV4-2	TRBJ1-4	CASSQDGGPNEKLFF
once	TRBV12-5	TRBJ2-2	CASGLGDRNTGELFF
-	TRBV19	TRBJ1-1	CASSMRVNTEAFF
once	TRBV5-1	TRBJ1-1	CASSRGQQNTEAFF
-	TRBV5-1	TRBJ2-3	CASSLTSSADTQYF
-	TRBV5-1	TRBJ2-7	CASSFRQGYEQYF
-	TRBV14	TRBJ2-7	CASSQDPAGAYEQYF
-	TRBV30	TRBJ2-5	CAWTDQETQYF
-	TRBV10-3	TRBJ1-2	CAISESGQGAIYGYTF
few	TRBV5-6	TRBJ2-3	CASSLELAVLTDTQYF
-	TRBV30	TRBJ1-6	CAWSPGNDSPLHF
-	TRBV6-5	TRBJ1-5	CASSYSNGQPQHF
-	TRBV6-5	TRBJ1-5	CASMEGQGIWQPQHF
-	TRBV2	TRBJ2-7	CASSRQGRSPYEQYF
-	TRBV12-3/TRBV12-4	TRBJ1-1	CASSFTDRNEAFF
few	TRBV9	TRBJ1-3	CASSPDRGVRNTIYF
-	TRBV19	TRBJ2-1	CASSMGTGTEQFF
-	TRBV5-8	TRBJ2-1	CASRGVGRLYNEQFF
-	TRBV19	TRBJ1-2	CASATGNYGYTF
-	TRBV19	TRBJ1-5	CASSKQGYSNQPQHF
few	TRBV9	TRBJ1-5	CASSVADRSPQHF
-	TRBV10-3	TRBJ2-3	CAISRDYSSTDTQYF
-	TRBV13	TRBJ2-6	CASSLAGGDGANVLTF
few	TRBV3-1/TRBV3-2	TRBJ2-7	CASSQPSYEQYF
-	TRBV2	TRBJ2-5	CASSALPGQSYQETQYF
-	TRBV5-6	TRBJ2-3	CASSLGGQGTDTQYF
-	TRBV5-4	TRBJ2-7	CASSLVRTGDAYEQYF
-	TRBV5-8	TRBJ2-7	CASSLAAGDEQYF
-	TRBV3-1/TRBV3-2	TRBJ2-1	CASSQDSDEQFF
-	TRBV6-5	TRBJ1-3	CASTGTGLGNTIYF
-	TRBV24-1	TRBJ2-5	CATSDFRDRQETQYF
-	TRBV6-1	TRBJ2-7	CASSEGTGVEYF
-	TRBV6-5	TRBJ1-2	CASSLEGTGSYGYTF
-	TRBV5-1	TRBJ2-7	CASSLAWGQGSYEQYF
-	TRBV24-1	TRBJ1-5	CATSDSGQGLIQPQHF
once	TRBV27	TRBJ2-7	CASSLAGGEGYEQYF
-	TRBV19	TRBJ2-7	CASSPADRGPYEQYF
-	TRBV30	TRBJ1-5	CAWSGGGEGQPQHF
-	TRBV12-5	TRBJ1-1	CASGLVQLQGEAFF
-	TRBV24-1	TRBJ1-5	CATSDPSYNQPQHF
-	TRBV4-1	TRBJ2-3	CASRLTSGGAADTQYF
-	TRBV7-8	TRBJ1-2	CASSLGSGFYGYTF
-	TRBV7-9	TRBJ1-2	CASSLLQGVDGYTF
-	TRBV12-5	TRBJ2-5	CASGLVKGQGPRETQYF
-	TRBV19	TRBJ2-5	CASRTGIQETQYF
-	TRBV24-1	TRBJ2-5	CATSDLLSGQQETQYF
-	TRBV27	TRBJ2-7	CASSGSPGQGASYEQYF
-	TRBV5-1	TRBJ1-4	CASSLSPPRNEKLFF
-	TRBV9	TRBJ2-3	CASSAGLAEDTQYF
-	TRBV3-1/TRBV3-2	TRBJ2-2	CASSPSKDRLNTGELFF
-	TRBV3-1/TRBV3-2	TRBJ2-5	CASSQHAAGGQETQYF
once	TRBV27	TRBJ2-1	CASRRLAGGRYNEQFF
-	TRBV27	TRBJ2-7	CASSRQGIIEQYF
few	TRBV16	TRBJ1-1	CASSQSRTKKAFF
-	TRBV19	TRBJ1-4	CASSTRQGRREKLFF